This T cell receptor beta chain is drawn from a study of shared clonotypes between healthy human individuals. Study details: The cohort had a couple of women and a few men, ages 18 to 49.

General study points: The study generally estimated greater richness for naive than memory subsets.

With respect to this clone: Its antigen is unidentified.

Naive CD8 cells lacked CD45RO and underwent positive selection for CCR7, leaving out terminally differentiated effector memory CD45RA+ cells. The donors, healthy adults who were HIV-negative, had experienced no recent acute infections or vaccinations. It was at deep level that the assay was run. This table comes from immunoSEQ multiplex PCR, and its TCRdb copy is limited to in-frame clones, with some not included. The sample carries 1.5 million to 2.5 million clones, roughly 94% recorded once. The CDR3 consists of 13 residues. V lost 5 bases and J 5 bases, leaving 12 bases between the germline ends. The chain couples TRBV23-1 to TRBJ1-2; the D is unclear. TRBV23-1 is marked as an open reading frame, function uncertain. This clonotype was obtained from a man aged 18 to 29 in good health. The sample consisted of naive CD8+ T cells sorted from blood. The CDR3 nucleotides read TGCGCCAGCAGTTCAACCCCGGAATATGGCTACACCTTC. This gives the protein CASSSTPEYGYTF.